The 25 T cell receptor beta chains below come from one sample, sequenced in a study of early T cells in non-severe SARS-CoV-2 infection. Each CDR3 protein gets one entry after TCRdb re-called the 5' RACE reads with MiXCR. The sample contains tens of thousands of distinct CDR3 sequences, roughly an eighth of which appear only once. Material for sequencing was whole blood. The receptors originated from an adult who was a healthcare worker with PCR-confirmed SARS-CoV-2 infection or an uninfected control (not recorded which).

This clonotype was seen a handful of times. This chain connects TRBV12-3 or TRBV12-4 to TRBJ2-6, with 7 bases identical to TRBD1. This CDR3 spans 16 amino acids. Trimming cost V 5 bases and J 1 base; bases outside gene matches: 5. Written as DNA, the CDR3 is TGTGCCAGCAGTCTGGCAGGGGGTTCTGGGGCCAACGTCCTGACTTTC. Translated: CASSLAGGSGANVLTF.

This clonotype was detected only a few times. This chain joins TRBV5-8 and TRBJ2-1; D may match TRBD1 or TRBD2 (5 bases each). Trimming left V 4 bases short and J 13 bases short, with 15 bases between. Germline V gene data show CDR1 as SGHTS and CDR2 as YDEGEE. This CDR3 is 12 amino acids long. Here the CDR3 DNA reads TGTGCCAGCAGCCACGTCGGGGCGCGACAGTTCTTC. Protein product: CASSHVGARQFF.

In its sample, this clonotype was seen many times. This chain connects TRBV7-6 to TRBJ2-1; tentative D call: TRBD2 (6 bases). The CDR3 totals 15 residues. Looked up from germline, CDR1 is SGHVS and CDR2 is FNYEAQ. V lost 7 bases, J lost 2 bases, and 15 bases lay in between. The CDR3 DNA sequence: TGTGCCAGCACGGTTGGAGCGGGTACCTACAATGAGCAGTTCTTC. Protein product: CASTVGAGTYNEQFF.

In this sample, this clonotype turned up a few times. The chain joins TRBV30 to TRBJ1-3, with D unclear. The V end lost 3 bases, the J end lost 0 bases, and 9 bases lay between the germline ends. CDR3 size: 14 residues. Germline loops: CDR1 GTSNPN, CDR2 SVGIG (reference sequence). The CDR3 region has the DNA TGTGCCTGGAGCATGGGGTTCTCTGGAAACACCATATATTTT. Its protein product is CAWSMGFSGNTIYF.

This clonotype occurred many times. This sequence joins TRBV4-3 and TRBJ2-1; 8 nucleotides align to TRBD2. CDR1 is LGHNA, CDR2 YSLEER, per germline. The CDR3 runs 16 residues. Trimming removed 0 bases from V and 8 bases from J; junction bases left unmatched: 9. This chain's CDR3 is CASSQDPWREAYEQFF. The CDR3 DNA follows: TGCGCCAGCAGCCAAGATCCGTGGCGGGAGGCGTATGAGCAGTTCTTC.

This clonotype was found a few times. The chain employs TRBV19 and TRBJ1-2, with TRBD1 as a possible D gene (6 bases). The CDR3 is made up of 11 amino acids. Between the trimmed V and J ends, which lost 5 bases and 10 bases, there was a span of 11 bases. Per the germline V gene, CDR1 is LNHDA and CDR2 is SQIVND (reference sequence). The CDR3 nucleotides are TGTGCCAGTAGTTGGGGACACCTCTACACCTTC. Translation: CASSWGHLYTF.

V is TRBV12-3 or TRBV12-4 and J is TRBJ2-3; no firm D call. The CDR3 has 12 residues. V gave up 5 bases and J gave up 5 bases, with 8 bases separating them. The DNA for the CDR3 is TGTGCCAGCAGTGGGTGGCGAGATACGCAGTATTTT. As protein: CASSGWRDTQYF.

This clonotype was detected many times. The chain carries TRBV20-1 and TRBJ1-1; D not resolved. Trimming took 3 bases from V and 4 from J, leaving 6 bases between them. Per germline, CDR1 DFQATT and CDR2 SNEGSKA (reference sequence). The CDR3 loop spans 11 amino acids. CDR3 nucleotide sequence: TGCAGTGCTAGTCCTCTCACTGAAGCTTTCTTT. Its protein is CSASPLTEAFF.

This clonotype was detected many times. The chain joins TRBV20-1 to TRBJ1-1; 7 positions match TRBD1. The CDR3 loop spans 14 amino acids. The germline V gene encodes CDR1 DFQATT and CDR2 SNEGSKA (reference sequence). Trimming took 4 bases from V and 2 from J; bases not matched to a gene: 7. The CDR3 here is CSAKRTGANTEAFF. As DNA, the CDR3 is TGCAGTGCTAAGAGGACAGGTGCTAACACTGAAGCTTTCTTT.

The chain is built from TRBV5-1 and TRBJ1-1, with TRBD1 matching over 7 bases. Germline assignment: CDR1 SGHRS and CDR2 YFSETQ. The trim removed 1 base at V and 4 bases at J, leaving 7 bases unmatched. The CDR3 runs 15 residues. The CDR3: CASSLSGQRSTEAFF. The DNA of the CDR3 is TGCGCCAGCAGCTTGTCGGGACAGCGATCCACTGAAGCTTTCTTT.

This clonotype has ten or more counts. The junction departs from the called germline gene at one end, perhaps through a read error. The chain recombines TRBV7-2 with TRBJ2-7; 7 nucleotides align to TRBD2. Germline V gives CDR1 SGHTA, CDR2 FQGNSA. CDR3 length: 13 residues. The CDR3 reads CASSLADLYEQYF. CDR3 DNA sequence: TGTGCCAGCAGCCTAGCGGACCTCTACGAGCAGTACTTC.

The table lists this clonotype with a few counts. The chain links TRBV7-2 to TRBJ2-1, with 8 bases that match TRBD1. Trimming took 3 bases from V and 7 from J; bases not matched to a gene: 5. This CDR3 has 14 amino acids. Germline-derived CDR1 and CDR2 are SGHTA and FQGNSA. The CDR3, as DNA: TGTGCCAGCAGCTTCAGGACAGGGAGGAATGAGCAGTTCTTC. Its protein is CASSFRTGRNEQFF.

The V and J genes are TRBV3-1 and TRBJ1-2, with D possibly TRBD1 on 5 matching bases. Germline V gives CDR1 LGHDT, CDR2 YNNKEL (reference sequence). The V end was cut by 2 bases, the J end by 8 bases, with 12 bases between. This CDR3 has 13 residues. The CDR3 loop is CASSQTGDSGYTF. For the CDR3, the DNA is TGTGCCAGCAGCCAAACGGGGGATTCGGGCTACACCTTC.

CDR3 in DNA: TGCAGCGTTCCCCGCCCGGGACAGGGGTCCGAGCAGTACTTC. This encodes CSVPRPGQGSEQYF. The chain joins TRBV29-1 to TRBJ2-7, with 10 positions matching TRBD1. V was clipped by 5 bases and J by 6 bases; unmatched bases: 10. The CDR3 totals 14 residues. Germline values: CDR1 SQVTM, CDR2 ANQGSEA.

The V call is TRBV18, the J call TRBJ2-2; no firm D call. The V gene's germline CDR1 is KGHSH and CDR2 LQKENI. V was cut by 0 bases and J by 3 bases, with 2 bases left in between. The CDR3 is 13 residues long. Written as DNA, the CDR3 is TGTGCCAGCTCACCACCATACACCGGGGAGCTGTTTTTT. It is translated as CASSPPYTGELFF.

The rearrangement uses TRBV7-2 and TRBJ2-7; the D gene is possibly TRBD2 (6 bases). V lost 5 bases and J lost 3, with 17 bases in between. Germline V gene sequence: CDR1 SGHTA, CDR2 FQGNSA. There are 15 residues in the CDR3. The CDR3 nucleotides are TGTGCCAGCAGCCTTGACGGGACTTCCAACTACGAGCAGTACTTC. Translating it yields CASSLDGTSNYEQYF.

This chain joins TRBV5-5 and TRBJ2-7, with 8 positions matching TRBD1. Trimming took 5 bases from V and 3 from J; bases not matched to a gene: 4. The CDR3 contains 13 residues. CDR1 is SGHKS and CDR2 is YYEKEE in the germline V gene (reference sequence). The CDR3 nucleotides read TGTGCCAGCAGGCGGACAGGGTACTACGAGCAGTACTTC. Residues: CASRRTGYYEQYF.

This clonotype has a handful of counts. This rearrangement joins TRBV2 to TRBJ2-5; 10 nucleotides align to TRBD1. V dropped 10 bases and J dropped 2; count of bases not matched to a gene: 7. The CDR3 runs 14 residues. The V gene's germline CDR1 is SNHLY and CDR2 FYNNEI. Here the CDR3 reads CATTRDRGQETQYF. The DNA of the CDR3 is TGTGCCACCACCCGGGACAGGGGTCAAGAGACCCAGTACTTC.

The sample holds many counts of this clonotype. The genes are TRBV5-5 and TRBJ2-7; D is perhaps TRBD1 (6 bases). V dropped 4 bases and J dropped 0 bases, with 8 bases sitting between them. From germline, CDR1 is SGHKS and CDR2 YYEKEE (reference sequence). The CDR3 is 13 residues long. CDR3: CASSLGHSYEQYF. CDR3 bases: TGTGCCAGCAGCCTGGGACACTCCTACGAGCAGTACTTC.

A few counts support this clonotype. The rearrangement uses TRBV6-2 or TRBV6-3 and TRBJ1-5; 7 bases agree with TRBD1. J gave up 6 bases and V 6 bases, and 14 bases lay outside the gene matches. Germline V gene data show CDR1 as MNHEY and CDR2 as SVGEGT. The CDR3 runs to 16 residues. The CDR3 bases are TGTGCCAGCAGGCTAGGCAACGACAGGGTCGGTCAGCCCCAGCATTTT. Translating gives CASRLGNDRVGQPQHF.

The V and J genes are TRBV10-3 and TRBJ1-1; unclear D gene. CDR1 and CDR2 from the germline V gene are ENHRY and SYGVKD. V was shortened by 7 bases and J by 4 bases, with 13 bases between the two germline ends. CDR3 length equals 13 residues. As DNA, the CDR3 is TGTGCCATCAACGACGTCCCGGGCACTGAAGCTTTCTTT. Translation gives CAINDVPGTEAFF.

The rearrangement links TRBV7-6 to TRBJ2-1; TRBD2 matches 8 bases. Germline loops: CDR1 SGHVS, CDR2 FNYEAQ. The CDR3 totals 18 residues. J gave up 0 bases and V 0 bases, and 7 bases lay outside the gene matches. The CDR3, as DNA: TGTGCCAGCAGCTTAGCCTGGGGGAGCGGGAGCTCCTACAATGAGCAGTTCTTC. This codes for CASSLAWGSGSSYNEQFF.

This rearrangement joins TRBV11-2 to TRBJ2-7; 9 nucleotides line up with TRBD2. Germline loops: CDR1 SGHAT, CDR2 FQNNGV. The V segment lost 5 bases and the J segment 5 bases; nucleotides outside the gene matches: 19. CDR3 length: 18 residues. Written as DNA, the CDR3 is TGTGCCAGCAGCCGCTGGGAGTTGAAGCGGGAGGTCGGGAACGAGCAGTACTTC. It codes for CASSRWELKREVGNEQYF.

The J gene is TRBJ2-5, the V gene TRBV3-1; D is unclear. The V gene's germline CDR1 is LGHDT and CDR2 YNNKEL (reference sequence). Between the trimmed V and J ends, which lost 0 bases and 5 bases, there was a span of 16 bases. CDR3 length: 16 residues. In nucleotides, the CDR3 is TGTGCCAGCAGCCAAGATAGGGCAACGGGCTACGAGACCCAGTACTTC. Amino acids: CASSQDRATGYETQYF.

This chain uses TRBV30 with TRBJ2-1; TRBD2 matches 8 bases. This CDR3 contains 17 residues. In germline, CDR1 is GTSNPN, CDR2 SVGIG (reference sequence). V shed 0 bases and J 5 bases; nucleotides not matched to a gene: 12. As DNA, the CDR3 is TGTGCCTGGAGTGTCCACAGGAGCTTGCGGGAGGACAATGAGCAGTTCTTC. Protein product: CAWSVHRSLREDNEQFF.